The 2 T cell receptor beta chains below come from one sample, sequenced in a study of Tregs in tolerant kidney transplant recipients. Profiling relied on immunoSEQ multiplex PCR, and the TCRdb table lists in-frame clones only, not all of them. The sample lists over 50,000 clones; around 80% were seen once. Sequences were obtained from CD4+ T cells from blood. These receptors were obtained from a human donor in good health.

This sequence joins TRBV7-9 and TRBJ1-1; D might be TRBD1 (5 bases). The CDR3 is made up of 18 amino acids. Germline V gene sequence: CDR1 SEHNR, CDR2 FQNEAQ (reference sequence). Trimming stripped 3 bases from V and 1 base from J, with 21 bases between. The CDR3 region has the DNA TGTGCCAGCAGCTTTTTACGTTACAGGCCTCAGGAGAACACTGAAGCTTTCTTT. Amino acid sequence: CASSFLRYRPQENTEAFF. The full variable domain, in which reference TRBV7-9 and TRBJ1-1 provide the parts outside the CDR3, is DTGVSQNPRHKITKRGQNVTFRCDPISEHNRLYWYRQTLGQGPEFLTYFQNEAQLEKSRLLSDRFSAERPKGSFSTLEIQRTEQGDSAMYLCASSFLRYRPQENTEAFFGQGTRLTVV.

This clone was counted between two and nine times. V usage is TRBV5-4 and J usage is TRBJ2-7; TRBD1 or TRBD2 may be the D gene (7 bases each). CDR3 length equals 15 residues. The germline V and J ends were trimmed by 4 bases and 6 bases, with 20 bases remaining between them. Per the germline V gene, CDR1 is SGHNT and CDR2 is YYREEE (reference sequence). Here the CDR3 DNA reads TGTGCCAGCAGCAGACAGGGCGGCGGGGGTGGCGAGCAGTACTTC. Translated: CASSRQGGGGGEQYF.